In its sample, the clone carrying this T cell receptor (beta chain) was seen a few times. This sample stems from a study of blood T cell repertoires in COVID-19. Background on the study: Both acute and convalescent COVID-19 samples were obtained from the United States, Italy and Spain. Sources were T cells, B-cell-depleted T cells, or PBMCs; the material itself was cDNA or gDNA.

As processed by the authors: Amplification with reference gene primers provided the estimates of nucleated cell counts. Repertoires were generated with immunoSEQ multiplex PCR, while TCRdb's copy carries only in-frame clones and drops some. That table gives V, J and clone size, and the DNA gave D and trimming. The sample lists just over 95,000 clones, about 81% occurring once. Trimming stripped 1 base from V and 2 bases from J, with 12 bases between. The germline V gene has CDR1 GTSNPN and CDR2 SVGIG (reference sequence). CDR3 length equals 15 residues. The sequenced sample was peripheral blood. The TCR comes from a man aged 55 to 70 with acute or convalescent COVID-19. V is TRBV30 and J is TRBJ1-3; the D gene is possibly TRBD1 (5 bases). The CDR3: CAWSEDMEPGNTIYF. In DNA, the CDR3 is TGTGCCTGGAGTGAGGACATGGAACCTGGAAACACCATATATTTT.